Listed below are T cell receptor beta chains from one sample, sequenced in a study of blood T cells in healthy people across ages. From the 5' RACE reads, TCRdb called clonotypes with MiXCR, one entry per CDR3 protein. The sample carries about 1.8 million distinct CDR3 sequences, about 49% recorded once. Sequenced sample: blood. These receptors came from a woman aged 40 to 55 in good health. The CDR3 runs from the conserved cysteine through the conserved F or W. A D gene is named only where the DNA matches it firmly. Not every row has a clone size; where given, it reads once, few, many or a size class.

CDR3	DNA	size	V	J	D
CASSYALPQETQYF	TGTGCCAGCAGTTACGCCCTCCCCCAAGAGACCCAGTACTTC	NA	TRBV6-2/TRBV6-3	TRBJ2-5	NA
CASSQLGGGVGTGETQYF	TGCGCCAGCAGCCAATTAGGAGGAGGGGTCGGCACGGGAGAGACCCAGTACTTC	few	TRBV4-3	TRBJ2-5	NA
CATVGTAKETQYF	TGTGCCACGGTTGGGACTGCTAAAGAGACCCAGTACTTC	NA	TRBV24-1	TRBJ2-5	NA
CASSATVNYGYTF	TGTGCCAGCAGCGCGACAGTTAACTATGGCTACACCTTC	few	TRBV7-9	TRBJ1-2	NA
CSVEYTGRSTDTQYF	TGCAGCGTTGAATACACAGGGCGCAGCACAGATACGCAGTATTTT	NA	TRBV29-1	TRBJ2-3	NA
CASSRDRLEAFF	TGTGCCAGCAGCCGGGACAGGCTAGAAGCTTTCTTT	few	TRBV7-2	TRBJ1-1	TRBD1
CSARDYPSGGLQETQYF	TGCAGTGCTAGAGATTACCCTAGTGGGGGCCTTCAAGAGACCCAGTACTTC	NA	TRBV20-1	TRBJ2-5	NA
CASSRPGQDHNEQFF	TGTGCCAGCAGCCGCCCGGGACAGGACCACAATGAGCAGTTCTTC	few	TRBV4-2	TRBJ2-1	TRBD1
CASNPEGGENIQYF	TGTGCCAGCAACCCCGAGGGGGGAGAAAACATTCAGTACTTC	NA	TRBV3-1	TRBJ2-4	NA
CASSHAGTGQSVQPQHF	TGTGCCAGCAGTCACGCCGGGACAGGGCAGTCGGTTCAGCCCCAGCATTTT	NA	TRBV12-3/TRBV12-4	TRBJ1-5	TRBD1
CSAPRTSGGAYEQYF	TGCAGTGCTCCGCGGACTAGCGGGGGGGCCTACGAGCAGTACTTC	NA	TRBV20-1	TRBJ2-7	TRBD2
CASSPREVTYEQYF	TGTGCCAGCAGCCCTCGGGAGGTGACCTACGAGCAGTACTTC	few	TRBV7-9	TRBJ2-7	TRBD2
CASSLGFGRSYEQYF	TGTGCCAGCAGCTTAGGTTTTGGCCGATCCTACGAGCAGTACTTC	NA	TRBV11-2	TRBJ2-7	NA
CASSQIDGAPAEVFF	TGCGCCAGCAGCCAGATCGACGGGGCGCCTGCGGAGGTGTTCTTC	NA	TRBV4-1	TRBJ2-1	NA
CASNRGPGYGYTF	TGTGCCAGCAATCGGGGACCGGGCTATGGCTACACCTTC	NA	TRBV6-5	TRBJ1-2	NA
CSARDRANTQYF	TGCAGTGCTAGGGACAGGGCAAATACGCAGTATTTT	NA	TRBV20-1	TRBJ2-3	TRBD1
CASSLGGQLRETQYF	TGTGCCAGCAGTTTGGGCGGACAGCTCCGAGAGACCCAGTACTTC	few	TRBV12-3/TRBV12-4	TRBJ2-5	NA
CASSAPGRGYEQYF	TGTGCCAGCAGCGCCCCGGGACGGGGCTACGAGCAGTACTTC	NA	TRBV9	TRBJ2-7	NA
CASADAAYQETQYF	TGTGCCAGCGCCGACGCTGCGTACCAAGAGACCCAGTACTTC	NA	TRBV18	TRBJ2-5	NA
CASSLKGAETQYF	TGTGCCAGCAGTTTAAAGGGGGCAGAGACCCAGTACTTC	NA	TRBV27	TRBJ2-5	TRBD1
CASRETGGDGYTF	TGTGCCAGCAGGGAGACAGGGGGTGATGGCTACACCTTC	few	TRBV6-5	TRBJ1-2	TRBD1
CASSDGGARVEQYF	TGTGCCAGCAGTGACGGGGGGGCGCGAGTTGAGCAGTACTTC	NA	TRBV6-2/TRBV6-3	TRBJ2-7	TRBD2
CATSGRTSGGVGETQYF	TGTGCCACCAGTGGCCGGACTAGCGGGGGGGTTGGAGAGACCCAGTACTTC	NA	TRBV24-1	TRBJ2-5	TRBD2
CASSSIQGSHEQYF	TGTGCCAGCAGCTCGATACAGGGTAGCCACGAGCAGTACTTC	NA	TRBV7-9	TRBJ2-7	NA
CRGIGTSAGNEQFF	TGCAGGGGTATTGGGACTAGCGCGGGCAATGAGCAGTTCTTC	once	TRBV20-1	TRBJ2-1	TRBD2
CSASTLSGGAGTQYF	TGCAGTGCTAGTACTCTGAGCGGGGGCGCTGGGACCCAGTACTTC	few	TRBV20-1	TRBJ2-5	TRBD2
CASSQDLSGGPSYEQYF	TGCGCCAGCAGCCAAGACCTCTCTGGCGGACCCTCCTACGAGCAGTACTTC	NA	TRBV4-1	TRBJ2-7	NA
CASSQEGVKGGYGYTF	TGCGCCAGCAGCCAAGAAGGAGTGAAAGGCGGCTATGGCTACACCTTC	NA	TRBV4-3	TRBJ1-2	NA
CASSGGTVSQPQHF	TGTGCCAGCAGTGGGGGGACAGTTTCCCAGCCCCAGCATTTT	NA	TRBV6-1	TRBJ1-5	TRBD1
CASSLSASGPVREQYF	TGTGCCAGCAGTTTGTCCGCTAGCGGGCCAGTGCGCGAGCAGTACTTC	few	TRBV28	TRBJ2-7	TRBD2
CASSTRSGASSYEQYF	TGTGCCAGCAGTACCCGTAGCGGGGCGAGCTCCTACGAGCAGTACTTC	NA	TRBV6-2/TRBV6-3	TRBJ2-7	TRBD2
CASRPLGVEKLFF	TGTGCCAGCAGGCCCTTAGGGGTCGAAAAACTGTTTTTT	NA	TRBV12-3/TRBV12-4	TRBJ1-4	NA
CASSPTPVRGYTF	TGTGCCAGCAGCCCGACACCGGTGAGGGGCTACACCTTC	few	TRBV7-2	TRBJ1-2	NA
CAITTDRGPYMYEQYF	TGTGCCATCACCACGGACAGGGGGCCCTATATGTACGAGCAGTACTTC	NA	TRBV10-3	TRBJ2-7	TRBD1
CASSLSWGFGQPQHF	TGTGCCAGCAGTTTATCGTGGGGGTTTGGGCAGCCCCAGCATTTT	NA	TRBV27	TRBJ1-5	NA
CASSPGAIVQPQHF	TGTGCCAGCAGCCCGGGGGCCATCGTTCAGCCCCAGCATTTT	NA	TRBV7-9	TRBJ1-5	NA
CASSNNPTGSTDTQYF	TGTGCCAGCAGCAACAACCCAACAGGGAGCACAGATACGCAGTATTTT	few	TRBV6-2/TRBV6-3	TRBJ2-3	NA
CASSEEAGSYNEQFF	TGTGCCAGCAGCGAGGAGGCGGGCTCCTACAATGAGCAGTTCTTC	few	TRBV7-8	TRBJ2-1	NA
CASSLIPGSMVKGTEAFF	TGTGCCAGCAGCTTAATTCCAGGGAGTATGGTGAAAGGTACTGAAGCTTTCTTT	NA	TRBV7-8	TRBJ1-1	NA
CASSDHSRQRYF	TGTGCCAGCAGTGACCACAGCCGTCAGAGGTATTTT	NA	TRBV28	TRBJ2-3	NA
CASSQFAGNSYNEQFF	TGCGCCAGCAGCCAATTCGCAGGGAACTCCTACAATGAGCAGTTCTTC	NA	TRBV4-3	TRBJ2-1	NA
CSVLQGTGELFF	TGCAGCGTTCTACAGGGGACCGGGGAGCTGTTTTTT	NA	TRBV29-1	TRBJ2-2	TRBD1
CASGTGRTISGANVLTF	TGTGCCAGCGGAACGGGACGGACAATCTCTGGGGCCAACGTCCTGACTTTC	few	TRBV7-2	TRBJ2-6	NA
CASGLLTGRGKTEAFF	TGTGCCAGTGGCCTTCTGACCGGGAGGGGCAAGACTGAAGCTTTCTTT	NA	TRBV19	TRBJ1-1	NA
CASSQTQRGEQFF	TGTGCCAGCAGCCAAACCCAGCGGGGAGAGCAGTTCTTC	few	TRBV3-1	TRBJ2-1	TRBD2
CASSYEDPTDTQYF	TGTGCCAGCAGTTACGAAGATCCCACAGATACGCAGTATTTT	NA	TRBV6-2/TRBV6-3	TRBJ2-3	NA
CASSPAGGRSTDTQYF	TGTGCCAGCAGCCCTGCGGGGGGCCGTAGCACAGATACGCAGTATTTT	NA	TRBV4-2	TRBJ2-3	TRBD2
CAIRGGLDRDTQYF	TGTGCCATCAGGGGAGGACTAGACCGAGATACGCAGTATTTT	few	TRBV10-3	TRBJ2-3	TRBD2
CASSLDPPETQYF	TGCGCCAGCAGCTTGGACCCTCCGGAGACCCAGTACTTC	NA	TRBV5-1	TRBJ2-5	NA
CASSPSDSNQPQHF	TGTGCCAGCAGTCCCTCCGACAGCAATCAGCCCCAGCATTTT	NA	TRBV6-1	TRBJ1-5	NA
CASSPAGGAYEQYF	TGTGCCAGCAGCCCGGCTGGGGGGGCCTACGAGCAGTACTTC	few	TRBV5-6	TRBJ2-7	TRBD2